This entry is about one TCR beta chain. Original methodology: Estimates of nucleated cell counts were drawn from the amplification of reference gene primers. Profiling relied on immunoSEQ multiplex PCR, and the TCRdb table lists in-frame clones only, not all of them. V and J calls and clone size are copied from that table; D and trimming were computed from the DNA. The sample has approximately 300,000 clones; roughly nine tenths are singletons. The data were obtained in a study of blood T cell repertoires in COVID-19. V gave up 6 bases and J gave up 8 bases; unmatched junction bases: 9. This CDR3 has 13 residues. Recruitment covered about two dozen US areas and drew participants whose ages spanned roughly 18 to 100 years. Exposed participants encountered a COVID-19 case during the 2 weeks preceding study entry.

The chain uses TRBV12-3 or TRBV12-4 and TRBJ1-2; TRBD1 matches at 7 bases. The specimen sequenced was PBMCs or T cells enriched from blood (not recorded which). This TCR was recovered from a woman aged 25-40 years who had been exposed to COVID-19. The CDR3 protein is CASRETGVQGYTF. Written as DNA, the CDR3 is TGTGCCAGCAGAGAAACAGGGGTTCAGGGCTACACCTTC.